The rows below give T cell receptor beta chains drawn from one sample of a study of naive and memory T cell subsets. Each CDR3 protein is one row after TCRdb ran MiXCR on the UMI-ligation and nested PCR reads. Among roughly 21,000 distinct CDR3 sequences, 9.5% to 12% were seen once, and the ten largest hold around a sixth. The sequenced sample was central memory CD8+ T cells from blood. These TCRs come from a human donor in good health. CDR3s include the opening cysteine and the closing phenylalanine or tryptophan.

CASSQDWDFGNQPQHF TRBV4-3
CAISESSGSRNTGELFF TRBV10-3
CASSAPTDADTQYF TRBV9
CASSQRGIEQFF TRBV3-1
CSVVQWRGHTYEQYF TRBV29-1
CSARDPETSSLYEQFF TRBV20-1
CASSGTSNTGELFF TRBV12-5
CASSLAGLGPGGDNEQFF TRBV7-2
CAITPDRSQSTDTQYF TRBV10-3
CASSRMGGRQYF TRBV28
CATSDFRLAGAPDTQYF TRBV24-1
CASSRYGPPRLDEQYF TRBV5-5
CASSLDRGKNQPQHF TRBV9
CASSLAGSGRGGTQYF TRBV7-2
CASSGTEKLFF TRBV12-3/TRBV12-4
CASSLGSYSYNEQFF TRBV5-6
CASSQGQGARTEAFF TRBV4-3
CASSQMSGELFF TRBV12-3/TRBV12-4
CASRRGRAYEQYF TRBV11-2
CASSYGLSSYEQYF TRBV6-6
CASSSTGTDNYGYTF TRBV5-1
CASSEGDTGELFF TRBV6-4
CASSRDKETQYF TRBV27
CSARGTNQETQYF TRBV20-1
CASSLERGSTDTQYF TRBV7-8
CASSFLGEWNEQFF TRBV12-3/TRBV12-4
CASSRGGDNSPLHF TRBV4-3
CSVGGSYEQYF TRBV29-1
CASSMDGREAFF TRBV28
CASSLGRVGDEQYF TRBV5-1
CSALDFRLEGRRETQYF TRBV20-1
CASSITGSSYEQYF TRBV2
CSARDFLNAEGAGTQYF TRBV20-1
CASSFTATGELFF TRBV28
CASSLFTQGDFEKLFF TRBV28
CASSPSGPPYGYTF TRBV7-9
CASSDGDRTDTQYF TRBV2
CASSDSSRTSYNEQFF TRBV6-4
CSARDNLGPGNYGYTF TRBV20-1
CASSLPPLAGGSSTDTQYF TRBV27
CATSPGTGGSGANVLTF TRBV24-1
CASSSPLQGNYGYTF TRBV28
CASSEWAAGVAYNEQFF TRBV2
CASSEGSYGYTF TRBV9
CASSQDSGTGGNEQFF TRBV4-2
CSARDQGQGYEKLFF TRBV20-1
CASSATSNSYEQYF TRBV9
CASSLGGLAGSLGGTQYF TRBV5-1
CASSYDDRRYEQYF TRBV6-5
CASSPREGWGADTQYF TRBV19
CASSQPPAGPAGELFF TRBV28
CASSLSNRVYTDTQYF TRBV5-5
CASSSRTSGRGNEQFF TRBV6-6
CASSLRRMNYLRIPTSYNEQFF TRBV7-2
CAISESYGETQYF TRBV10-3
CASSLAGVEMAGPQHF TRBV6-6
CASSESVGGTGEEDGYTF TRBV10-2
CASSSWAGAAVQFF TRBV5-6
CASSLSLGGFGETQYF TRBV7-9